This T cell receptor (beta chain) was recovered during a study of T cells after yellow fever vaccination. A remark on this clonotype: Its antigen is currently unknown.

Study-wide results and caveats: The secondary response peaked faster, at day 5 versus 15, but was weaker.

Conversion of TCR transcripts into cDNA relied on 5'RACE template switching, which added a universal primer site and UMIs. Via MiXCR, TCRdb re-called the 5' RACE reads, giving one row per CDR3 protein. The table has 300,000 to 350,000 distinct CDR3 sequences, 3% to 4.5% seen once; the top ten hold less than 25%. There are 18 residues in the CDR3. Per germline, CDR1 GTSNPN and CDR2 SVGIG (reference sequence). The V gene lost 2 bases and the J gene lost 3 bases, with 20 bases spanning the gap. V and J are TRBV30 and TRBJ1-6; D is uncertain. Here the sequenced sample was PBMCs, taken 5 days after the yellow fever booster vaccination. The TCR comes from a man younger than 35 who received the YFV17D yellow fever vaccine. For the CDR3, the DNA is TGTGCCTGGAGTCCCGCCGGGAGGCCCACTTTCTATAATTCACCCCTCCACTTT. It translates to CAWSPAGRPTFYNSPLHF.